This passage covers 21 T cell receptor beta chains from one sample sequenced in a study of blood T cells in healthy people across ages. With a J-beta primer mix and a sample-barcoded 5' primer, a second PCR ran about 6 to 11 cycles. TCRdb called the 5' RACE reads again in MiXCR, with one record for every CDR3 protein. The table has hundreds of thousands of distinct CDR3 sequences, around 34% seen once. Material: blood. The receptors stem from a man younger than 35 in good health.

For this clonotype: One end of the junction fails to match germline, which may point to a read error. V is TRBV20-1 and J is TRBJ1-4; D not resolved. This CDR3 comprises 9 residues. Germline loops: CDR1 DFQATT, CDR2 SNEGSKA (reference sequence). CDR3 coding DNA: TGCAGTGTGAATGAAAAACCGTTTTTT. Amino acid sequence: CSVNEKPFF.

This chain links TRBV6-6 with TRBJ2-1; D unresolved. This CDR3 has 16 residues. V shed 2 bases and J shed 3 bases, with 14 bases lying between them. From germline, CDR1 is MNHNY and CDR2 SVGAGI (reference sequence). The CDR3 spells CASSYRYFLIYNEQFF. In nucleotides, the CDR3 is TGTGCCAGCAGTTACAGGTACTTCCTGATCTACAATGAGCAGTTCTTC.

This clonotype was seen a few times. The chain recombines TRBV29-1 with TRBJ1-2; D is unclear. Germline CDR1 reads SQVTM; CDR2 reads ANQGSEA. CDR3 length: 14 amino acids. The germline V and J ends were trimmed by 0 bases and 7 bases, with 15 bases remaining between them. This chain's CDR3 is CSVEETSGDGGYTF. CDR3 sequence (DNA): TGCAGCGTTGAAGAAACCTCAGGCGACGGTGGCTACACCTTC.

The chain couples TRBV29-1 to TRBJ2-7; 8 nucleotides match TRBD2. Germline CDR1 SQVTM, CDR2 ANQGSEA. The CDR3 runs 15 residues. The junction had 15 bases not matched to a gene; V was cut back by 4 bases and J by 7 bases. The CDR3: CSVGGRLARDNEQYF. In DNA, the CDR3 is TGCAGCGTTGGGGGCCGACTAGCGAGGGACAATGAGCAGTACTTC.

Ten or more counts support this clonotype. The CDR3 region is CASTHHQGRLYNEQFF. The CDR3 DNA sequence: TGTGCCAGCACCCACCATCAGGGTCGCCTCTACAATGAGCAGTTCTTC. This chain joins TRBV7-2 and TRBJ2-1, with a tentative D call TRBD1 (5 bases). This CDR3 is 16 amino acids long. Trimming removed 7 bases at V and 3 bases at J, with 19 bases between. The germline CDR1 and CDR2 sequences are SGHTA and FQGNSA.

Regarding this clonotype: This may stem from a read error, because a much larger clone lies one nucleotide away. The chain recombines TRBV4-2 with TRBJ2-7; D uncertain. With the DNA end fitting TRBJ2-5 better, the J assignment may be wrong. The CDR3 spans 13 residues. Germline assignment: CDR1 LGHNA and CDR2 YNFKEQ. The CDR3 is CVSSQSREETQYF. The CDR3 DNA is TGTGTCAGCAGCCAATCCCGCGAAGAGACCCAGTACTTC.

This clonotype was observed a few times. This sequence joins TRBV7-9 and TRBJ2-6, with D unclear. Trimming shortened V by 1 base and J by 3 bases, and 4 bases separated the two germline ends. This CDR3 spans 14 amino acids. CDR1 and CDR2 (germline): SEHNR, FQNEAQ (reference sequence). The CDR3 loop is CASSLVGGANVLTF. In DNA form, the CDR3 reads TGTGCCAGCAGCTTAGTAGGTGGGGCCAACGTCCTGACTTTC.

This chain uses TRBV28 with TRBJ1-5; D not resolved. The V and J ends lost 4 bases and 6 bases respectively, with 16 bases between them. Germline assignment: CDR1 MDHEN and CDR2 SYDVKM. The CDR3 is 15 amino acids. CDR3 in DNA: TGTGCCAGCAGTTCCCCACGACATCTGGGTCAGCCCCAGCATTTT. Its translation: CASSSPRHLGQPQHF. Complete variable domain (other parts from reference TRBV28 and TRBJ1-5): DVKVTQSSRYLVKRTGEKVFLECVQDMDHENMFWYRQDPGLGLRLIYFSYDVKMKEKGDIPEGYSVSREKKERFSLILESASTNQTSMYLCASSSPRHLGQPQHFGDGTRLSIL.

Details on this clonotype: A junction boundary mismatches the germline segment, possibly from a read error. The V and J genes are TRBV14 and TRBJ2-7; 9 positions match TRBD1. This CDR3 has 14 amino acids. The germline gives CDR1 SGHDN, CDR2 FVKESK. The CDR3 nucleotides read TGTGCCAGCAGCCAATACAGGGGGCCCTACGAGCGGTACTTC. It yields the protein CASSQYRGPYERYF.

This rearrangement joins TRBV2 to TRBJ2-3; D call uncertain. The CDR3 is 14 residues long. Germline values: CDR1 SNHLY, CDR2 FYNNEI. The V end lost 4 bases, the J end lost 0 bases, and 8 bases lay between the germline ends. This CDR3 reads CASSGDPSTDTQYF. The CDR3 coding sequence is TGTGCCAGCAGTGGGGATCCCAGCACAGATACGCAGTATTTT.

This chain connects TRBV20-1 to TRBJ2-1; the match to TRBD2 covers 10 bases. The CDR3 totals 13 residues. Germline CDR1 DFQATT, CDR2 SNEGSKA (reference sequence). V lost 6 bases, J lost 13 bases, and 12 bases stayed unmatched. The CDR3 loop reads CSAIAGGQETQFF. The CDR3 DNA reads as TGCAGTGCAATAGCGGGGGGCCAAGAGACCCAGTTCTTC.

The CDR3 sequence is CATSGPTNQPQHF. CDR3 DNA sequence: TGTGCCACCAGTGGGCCGACCAATCAGCCCCAGCATTTT. The rearrangement uses TRBV15 and TRBJ1-5; the D is unclear. Germline V gene data show CDR1 as LNHNV and CDR2 as YYDKDF (reference sequence). The CDR3 loop spans 13 amino acids. Between the trimmed V and J ends, which lost 6 bases and 3 bases, there was a span of 9 bases.

The rearrangement links TRBV25-1 to TRBJ2-1; D is unresolved. The end of the DNA aligns better with TRBJ2-7, so the J call may be wrong. The CDR3 is 15 amino acids. CDR1 is MGHDK and CDR2 is SYGVNS in the germline V gene. Here the CDR3 reads CASSEFRSHYNEQYF. CDR3 nucleotides: TGTGCCAGCAGTGAATTTAGGTCTCACTACAATGAGCAGTACTTC.

This clonotype has a count of ten or more. V usage is TRBV27 and J usage is TRBJ1-2, with a weak D call TRBD1 (6 bases). Trimming removed 5 bases from V and 3 bases from J, with 13 bases in between. This CDR3 contains 14 residues. The germline V gene has CDR1 MNHEY and CDR2 SMNVEV (reference sequence). The CDR3 nucleotides are TGTGCCAGCAGTCCGACCGGGACATACTATGGCTACACCTTC. It encodes CASSPTGTYYGYTF.

CDR3 sequence: CASSGRDHSTDTQYF. The CDR3 DNA follows: TGTGCCAGCAGCGGCCGGGACCACAGCACAGATACGCAGTATTTT. The V and J genes are TRBV9 and TRBJ2-3, with D perhaps given as TRBD1 or TRBD2 (5 bases each). The CDR3 totals 15 residues. V lost 3 bases to trimming and J lost 0 bases, with 11 bases between them. Per germline, CDR1 SGDLS and CDR2 YYNGEE.

This clonotype was observed a handful of times. This chain connects TRBV7-2 to TRBJ2-5; no clear D gene. Germline CDR1 and CDR2: SGHTA and FQGNSA. The CDR3 runs 17 residues. The V and J ends lost 1 base and 11 bases respectively, with 26 bases between them. This chain's CDR3 is CASSLGASPKISNEQYF. The CDR3 nucleotides read TGTGCCAGCAGCTTAGGGGCGAGCCCAAAGATCAGCAATGAGCAGTACTTC.

There are a few counts of this clonotype. The CDR3 protein is CASSQGPSGGVSETQYF. The CDR3 DNA is TGTGCCAGCAGCCAAGGACCTAGCGGGGGGGTTTCAGAGACCCAGTACTTC. The chain recombines TRBV7-9 with TRBJ2-5; 12 positions agree with TRBD2. Germline CDR1 SEHNR, CDR2 FQNEAQ (reference sequence). CDR3 size: 17 residues. V dropped 5 bases and J dropped 4; count of bases not matched to a gene: 11.

The chain recombines TRBV9 with TRBJ2-1, with 8 nucleotides matching TRBD2. With V trimmed by 3 bases and J by 15 bases, 17 bases remained unmatched. Germline-derived CDR1 and CDR2 are SGDLS and YYNGEE. This CDR3 contains 15 residues. CDR3 sequence (DNA): TGTGCCAGCAGCGGAGCACGACCGGGACTAGACCGGCGGTTCTTC. This gives the protein CASSGARPGLDRRFF.

The V gene is TRBV14, the J gene TRBJ1-1; D not certain. The V and J ends lost 0 bases and 11 bases respectively, with 10 bases between them. The germline V gene has CDR1 SGHDN and CDR2 FVKESK. This CDR3 region has 12 residues. In DNA, the CDR3 is TGTGCCAGCAGCCAAGATGAGATTCGGGCTTTCTTT. It specifies CASSQDEIRAFF. Looking up the rest from reference TRBV14 and TRBJ1-1 gives the full variable domain: EAGVTQFPSHSVIEKGQTVTLRCDPISGHDNLYWYRRVMGKEIKFLLHFVKESKQDESGMPNNRFLAERTGGTYSTLKVQPAELEDSGVYFCASSQDEIRAFFGQGTRLTVV.

On this clonotype itself: A much larger clone differs by one base, so this may be a read error. This sequence joins TRBV2 and TRBJ2-3, with D unclear. Germline V CDR1 and CDR2: SNHLY, FYNNEI. V was clipped by 5 bases and J by 1 base, with 13 bases between them. This CDR3 contains 15 residues. The CDR3 DNA sequence: TGTGCCAGCAGTCCGAACCCCGAAGGCACAGATACGCAGTATTTT. It translates to CASSPNPEGTDTQYF.

This chain connects TRBV3-1 to TRBJ2-5; TRBD2 matches 7 bases. Trimming at V came to 4 bases and at J to 5 bases, leaving 10 bases not matched to a gene. From germline, CDR1 is LGHDT and CDR2 YNNKEL (reference sequence). The CDR3 length is 15 residues. The CDR3 spells CASSLGTPGGETQYF. CDR3 sequence (DNA): TGTGCCAGCAGCCTTGGGACTCCGGGGGGTGAGACCCAGTACTTC.